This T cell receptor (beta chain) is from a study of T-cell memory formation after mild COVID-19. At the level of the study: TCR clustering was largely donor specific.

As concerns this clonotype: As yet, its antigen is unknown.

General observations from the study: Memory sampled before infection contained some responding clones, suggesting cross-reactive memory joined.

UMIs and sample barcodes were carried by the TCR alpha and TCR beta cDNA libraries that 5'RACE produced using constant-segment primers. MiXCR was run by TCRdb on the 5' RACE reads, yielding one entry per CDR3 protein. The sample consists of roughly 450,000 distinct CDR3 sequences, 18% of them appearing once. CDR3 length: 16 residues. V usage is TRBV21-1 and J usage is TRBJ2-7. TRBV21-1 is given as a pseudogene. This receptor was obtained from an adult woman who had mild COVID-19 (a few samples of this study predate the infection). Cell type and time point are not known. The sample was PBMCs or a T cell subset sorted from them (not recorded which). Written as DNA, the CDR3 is TGTGCCAGCAGCAAAGGGCGTCGAAGGAGGCTGTACGAGCAGTACTTC. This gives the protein CASSKGRRRRLYEQYF.